The following is a T cell receptor (beta chain) sequence with its context. The antigen remains unidentified. The sample belongs to a study of CD8 T cells in Susac syndrome. Across the study: Patients with Susac syndrome were, at the time of blood collection, therapy-naive, maintained on corticosteroids, or maintained on intravenous immunoglobulin alone. Study findings and constraints: The study recognized that the number of individuals in its TCR sequencing and HLA analysis was relatively small.

Sequencing of TCR beta drew on CD8+ and CD4+ T cells from blood. The CDR3 length is 15 residues. Trimming at V came to 6 bases and at J to 0 bases, leaving 5 bases not matched to a gene. The V gene's germline CDR1 is SQVTM and CDR2 ANQGSEA. Random hexamers were used to reverse transcribe the RNA input (about 0.5 to 1 ug). From the immunoSEQ multiplex PCR reads, TCRdb called clonotypes with MiXCR, one entry per CDR3 protein. The table records roughly 200,000 distinct CDR3 sequences, roughly 94% of them present only once. The gene calls are TRBV29-1 and TRBJ2-1, with 10 bases aligning to TRBD2. The source is a human donor with Susac syndrome. Sequencing used CD4+ T cells from PBMCs. The CDR3 protein is CSVSGGAFSYNEQFF. DNA of the CDR3: TGCAGCGTGAGCGGGGGGGCTTTCTCCTACAATGAGCAGTTCTTC.